Sequencing of this T cell receptor beta chain was carried out in a study of blood T cell repertoires in COVID-19 (dated by TCRdb to 2020 to 2021). Looking at the study overall: The collaborator samples originated in the United States, Italy and Spain and spanned the acute and convalescent phases of COVID-19. The material from the prospective study consisted of cDNA or gDNA derived from T cells, B-cell-depleted T cells, or PBMCs. The dataset comprised deeply sampled blood TCRbeta repertoires from subjects exposed to, actively infected with, or recovered from COVID-19. The repertoires were released in a freely available public database meant as a resource for research on the immune response to SARS-CoV-2. Samples were obtained from the ongoing ImmuneRACE study (first 160 participants) and from over 1,000 subjects provided by 6 global collaborators. Nearly every sample came with metadata listing a de-identified subject ID, COVID-19 status, age in years and sex. Where available, HLA class I and class II types were taken from metadata supplied by the sample provider and were not determined by assay-based typing.

In the case of this clone: Its recognized antigen is unknown. No clone much larger than this one lies a single base away; base qualities are absent.

Summary of the overall study and its limitations: How much clinical and demographic metadata was included differed by source and by participant, and the metadata was provided uncurated.

The immunoSEQ Assay, a bias-controlled multiplex PCR, was used to amplify TCRbeta CDR3 regions from genomic DNA. Processing in the source paper ran as follows. The number of nucleated cells in each sample was estimated by amplification of reference gene primers within the assay. To quantify the absolute abundance of each unique TCRbeta CDR3 rearrangement, sequence reads were collapsed and filtered. For each sample, productive Simpson clonality was calculated as the square root of Simpson's diversity index across productive rearrangements. TCRdb provides this immuneACCESS table in a form limited to in-frame rearrangements. Some clones are lacking; in checked studies, under half of them reflect an unresolved V gene, and why the rest are absent is not known. V, J and clone size derive from that table, while D and trimming were established from the DNA sequence. In all, the sample holds some 150,000 clones, and roughly nine tenths of those were seen once. Clones ranked in the top ten supply around 1.2% of the sample.

Participants in the prospective study were enrolled through a virtual design, were aged roughly 18 to 100 years, and lived in some 24 United States geographic areas. In the prospective study, cohorts were assigned on the basis of participant-reported clinical history obtained from a screening survey and a study questionnaire. In the prospective study, mobile phlebotomists collected whole blood, serum and a nasopharyngeal or oropharyngeal swab from each participant. Participants in the prospective study had the option to provide additional blood draws and questionnaires over a roughly 2-month period. Before DNA extraction, blood samples from the prospective study were shipped at room temperature or frozen. For CDR1 and CDR2, the germline V gene lists SGHVS and FNYEAQ. From the cysteine through the phenylalanine, the CDR3 covers 16 amino acids. Here the CDR3 DNA is all that survives: 48 bases in frame from base 1. V is pared back by 2 bases and J by 2 bases, with 13 bases lying between the germline termini.

The V and J genes are TRBV7-6 and TRBJ2-1; possibly the D gene is TRBD2, per 5 matching bases. The sample comprised PBMCs or T cells enriched from blood (not recorded which). This receptor was taken from a human donor with acute COVID-19. The donor label of this sample is uncertain. The DNA reads as follows: TGTGCCAGCAGCTTACGACCGCCAGCGGCCTACAATGAGCAGTTCTTC. It is translated as CASSLRPPAAYNEQFF.